These 20 T cell receptor beta chains were all obtained from the same sample, sequenced in a study of CD8+CD57+ T cells in acquired aplastic anemia. Both TCR beta VDJ combination and CDR3 sequence profiling were carried out. Genomic DNA was the template for this profiling. TCRdb passed the reads through MiXCR, listing each CDR3 protein once. The profile shows over 40,000 distinct CDR3 sequences, 55% to 75% of them singletons. Sequencing used sorted CD4+, CD8+, or CD8+CD57+ T cells (not recorded which) from PBMCs. The receptor source for this set is a human donor in good health, serving as a control.

This rearrangement joins TRBV5-8 to TRBJ1-2; D perhaps matches TRBD1 (6 bases). The CDR3 runs 13 residues. Per germline, CDR1 SGHTS and CDR2 YDEGEE. V was clipped by 4 bases and J by 6 bases, with 13 bases between them. The CDR3 nucleotides are TGTGCCAGCAGCCTACAGGGAGACGATGGCTACACCTTC. Amino acids: CASSLQGDDGYTF.

The chain has TRBV7-2 and TRBJ1-6; D remains ambiguous. Germline V gene data show CDR1 as SGHTA and CDR2 as FQGNSA. The CDR3 is made up of 15 amino acids. Trimming pared 1 base from V and 0 bases from J, leaving 4 bases between. CDR3 in amino acids: CASSLGSSYNSPLHF. The CDR3, as DNA: TGTGCCAGCAGCTTAGGCAGCTCCTATAATTCACCCCTCCACTTT.

This clonotype was found a few times. The chain is built from TRBV7-2 and TRBJ2-7, with 10 positions matching TRBD1. The CDR3 is 14 residues long. Per the germline V gene, CDR1 is SGHTA and CDR2 is FQGNSA. Trimming cost V 5 bases and J 5 bases; bases outside gene matches: 6. The CDR3 reads CASSQTGGWNEQYF. Written as DNA, the CDR3 is TGTGCCAGCAGCCAGACAGGGGGCTGGAACGAGCAGTACTTC.

The chain has TRBV12-3 or TRBV12-4 and TRBJ2-7, with 14 positions matching TRBD2. This CDR3 contains 18 residues. V was clipped by 5 bases and J by 2 bases; unmatched bases: 11. As DNA, the CDR3 is TGTGCCAGCAGTCGGCCGGGACTAGCGGGAGTGGACCCCTACGAGCAGTACTTC. It is translated as CASSRPGLAGVDPYEQYF.

CDR3 sequence reads: CASSAGGEKAFF. CDR3 DNA sequence: TGTGCCAGTAGTGCAGGCGGGGAGAAAGCTTTCTTT. This chain uses TRBV19 with TRBJ1-1; D gene uncertain. The CDR3 has 12 residues. Trimming took 5 bases from V and 9 from J, leaving 13 bases between them. The germline gives CDR1 LNHDA, CDR2 SQIVND (reference sequence).

This clonotype was seen a single time. The J gene is TRBJ1-1, the V gene TRBV10-2; 9 bases are shared with TRBD1. J was trimmed by 2 bases and V by 7 bases; bases with no gene match: 5. The CDR3 has 14 residues. Germline CDR1 WSHSY, CDR2 SAAADI. The DNA for the CDR3 is TGCGCCAGCATCATACAGGGGGCTAACACTGAAGCTTTCTTT. Translating gives CASIIQGANTEAFF.

The rearrangement uses TRBV29-1 and TRBJ1-2, with D hard to call. The CDR3 has 11 residues. CDR1 is SQVTM and CDR2 is ANQGSEA in the germline V gene. The V gene lost 0 bases and the J gene lost 7 bases, with 6 bases spanning the gap. DNA of the CDR3: TGCAGCGTTGAAGAGCCGCTTGGCTACACCTTC. It specifies CSVEEPLGYTF.

J is TRBJ1-5 and V is TRBV2; unclear D gene. CDR3 size: 15 residues. Germline CDR1 is SNHLY and CDR2 is FYNNEI. Trimming pared 5 bases from V and 6 bases from J, leaving 17 bases between. In nucleotides, the CDR3 is TGTGCCAGCAGTTATTCAGCCGTAAGGGCTCAGCCCCAGCATTTT. It codes for CASSYSAVRAQPQHF.

The chain joins TRBV11-1 to TRBJ1-6, with D maybe TRBD1 (5 bases). The germline CDR1 and CDR2 sequences are SGHAT and FQDESV (reference sequence). V lost 5 bases and J lost 0, with 11 bases in between. The CDR3 consists of 16 residues. The CDR3 DNA sequence: TGTGCCAGCAGCCCAGCCAGGGACTCCTATAATTCACCCCTCCACTTT. This translates into CASSPARDSYNSPLHF. The whole variable domain, filled in from reference TRBV11-1 and TRBJ1-6, reads EAEVAQSPRYKITEKSQAVAFWCDPISGHATLYWYRQILGQGPELLVQFQDESVVDDSQLPKDRFSAERLKGVDSTLKIQPAELGDSAMYLCASSPARDSYNSPLHFGNGTRLTVT.

The chain combines TRBV19 with TRBJ2-1; D gene ambiguous. Between the trimmed V and J ends, which lost 9 bases and 0 bases, there was a span of 15 bases. Germline V gene data show CDR1 as LNHDA and CDR2 as SQIVND (reference sequence). The CDR3 runs 15 residues. The CDR3 DNA reads as TGTGCCAGCCACCCACCAGGTTACTCCTACAATGAGCAGTTCTTC. Translation: CASHPPGYSYNEQFF.

This chain connects TRBV2 to TRBJ2-3; 7 nucleotides align to TRBD2. The CDR3 is 15 residues long. CDR1 and CDR2 (germline): SNHLY, FYNNEI. Trimming took 9 bases from V and 2 from J; bases not matched to a gene: 11. Here the CDR3 reads CASWAEGLLTDTQYF. In nucleotides, the CDR3 is TGTGCCAGTTGGGCCGAGGGACTACTCACAGATACGCAGTATTTT.

The chain uses TRBV6-1 and TRBJ1-2, with 10 bases matching TRBD1. J lost 1 base, V lost 11 bases, and 4 bases had no gene match. The CDR3 has 13 residues. The germline CDR1 and CDR2 sequences are MNHNS and SASEGT. The CDR3 spells CAGGDRGNYGYTF. CDR3 DNA sequence: TGTGCCGGGGGGGACAGGGGTAACTATGGCTACACCTTC.

V gene TRBV7-6 combines with J gene TRBJ2-1; a possible D gene is TRBD2 (5 bases). V lost 1 base and J 5 bases, leaving 12 bases between the germline ends. The length of the CDR3 is 15 residues. Germline CDR1 SGHVS, CDR2 FNYEAQ. The CDR3 here is CASSLGGEGDNEQFF. The CDR3, as DNA: TGTGCCAGCAGCTTAGGAGGTGAGGGAGACAATGAGCAGTTCTTC.

This clonotype was counted only a few times. A much larger clone differs by one base, so this may be a read error. Since the CDR3 does not end with the conserved phenylalanine or tryptophan, this likely comes from a read error. J is TRBJ1-2 and V is TRBV28, with D possibly TRBD1 on 5 matching bases. The CDR3 is 13 amino acids. The V and J ends lost 10 bases and 8 bases respectively, with 20 bases between them. CDR1 and CDR2 from the germline V gene are MDHEN and SYDVKM. The CDR3 nucleotides read TGTGCCATCCGACTTAGGGGAGGCTACGGCTACACCCTC. Translation gives CAIRLRGGYGYTL.

The chain has TRBV15 and TRBJ1-1; a possible D gene is TRBD1 (5 bases). The germline CDR1 and CDR2 sequences are LNHNV and YYDKDF (reference sequence). The CDR3 has 14 amino acids. The V gene lost 5 bases and the J gene lost 1 base, with 11 bases spanning the gap. This chain's CDR3 is CATSGGETNTEAFF. The CDR3 bases are TGTGCCACCAGCGGAGGGGAGACGAACACTGAAGCTTTCTTT.

This chain joins TRBV7-2 and TRBJ2-1; 9 bases agree with TRBD2. Germline CDR1 and CDR2: SGHTA and FQGNSA. CDR3 size: 14 residues. V was clipped by 6 bases and J by 5 bases; unmatched bases: 5. The CDR3 nucleotides read TGTGCCAGCAGTCTAGCGGGGCCCAACAATGAGCAGTTCTTC. Protein sequence: CASSLAGPNNEQFF.

This chain links TRBV19 with TRBJ1-1; D remains unclear. The CDR3 runs 13 residues. Germline CDR1 is LNHDA and CDR2 is SQIVND (reference sequence). Trimming cost V 3 bases and J 6 bases, with 11 bases left between them. The CDR3 loop reads CASSIPGTAEAFF. The CDR3 coding sequence is TGTGCCAGTAGTATTCCAGGTACAGCTGAAGCTTTCTTT. Full variable domain (remainder filled in from reference TRBV19 and TRBJ1-1): DGGITQSPKYLFRKEGQNVTLSCEQNLNHDAMYWYRQDPGQGLRLIYYSQIVNDFQKGDIAEGYSVSREKKESFPLTVTSAQKNPTAFYLCASSIPGTAEAFFGQGTRLTVV.

The genes are TRBV2 and TRBJ2-2; D is unresolved. V was shortened by 8 bases and J by 2 bases, with 12 bases between the two germline ends. The CDR3 runs to 14 residues. Germline CDR1 and CDR2: SNHLY and FYNNEI. CDR3 region: CASGGDSNTGELFF. The CDR3 DNA is TGTGCCAGCGGTGGTGACTCTAACACCGGGGAGCTGTTTTTT.

This chain links TRBV10-3 with TRBJ1-1; D not resolved. CDR1 and CDR2 from the germline V gene are ENHRY and SYGVKD. CDR3 length: 15 amino acids. The V gene lost 3 bases and the J gene lost 0 bases, with 11 bases spanning the gap. The DNA for the CDR3 is TGTGCCATCAGTGAAGTTCGGACGCTGAACACTGAAGCTTTCTTT. The encoded protein is CAISEVRTLNTEAFF.

This clonotype came up a few times. V gene TRBV5-1 combines with J gene TRBJ2-7, with D unclear. The germline gives CDR1 SGHRS, CDR2 YFSETQ. Trimming cost V 4 bases and J 2 bases, with 10 bases left between them. The CDR3 contains 13 residues. The chain's CDR3 is CASSPGGTYEQYF. The CDR3 DNA is TGCGCCAGCAGCCCCGGCGGTACCTACGAGCAGTACTTC.